The 14 T cell receptor beta chains listed next were all sequenced from one sample in a study of OX40 agonist ivuxolimab in advanced cancers. Only in-frame clones appear in the TCRdb table, and some are missing; sequencing was by immunoSEQ multiplex PCR. The sample carries about 61,000 clones, about 87% recorded once. The specimen comprised CD4+ or CD8+ T cells sorted from blood, sampled in a trial of the OX40 agonist ivuxolimab. Receptors originate from an adult with an advanced solid tumor such as melanoma, head and neck, liver or kidney cancer.

This chain connects TRBV19 to TRBJ2-2, with D perhaps TRBD2 (5 bases). The CDR3 totals 16 residues. Germline V gene sequence: CDR1 LNHDA, CDR2 SQIVND (reference sequence). V lost 5 bases, J lost 2 bases, and 15 bases lay in between. The CDR3: CASSPGLSGNTGELFF. The CDR3 coding sequence is TGTGCCAGTAGTCCCGGACTCTCTGGAAACACCGGGGAGCTGTTTTTT.

V usage is TRBV9 and J usage is TRBJ1-5, with 7 bases aligning to TRBD1. The CDR3 contains 14 residues. The germline gives CDR1 SGDLS, CDR2 YYNGEE. The ends lost 3 bases at V and 3 bases at J; junction bases unmatched: 3. Here the CDR3 DNA reads TGTGCCAGCAGCGCCGGGACAGTCAATCAGCCCCAGCATTTT. Protein sequence: CASSAGTVNQPQHF.

The CDR3 coding sequence is TGTGCCAGCAGCCACCGGAACACTGAAGCTTTCTTT. Translating gives CASSHRNTEAFF. The V gene is TRBV5-6, the J gene TRBJ1-1; D unclear. The CDR3 consists of 12 residues. Trimming shortened V by 4 bases and J by 1 base, and 5 bases separated the two germline ends. Germline CDR1 and CDR2: SGHDT and YYEEEE.

The V gene is TRBV19, the J gene TRBJ1-2; 9 bases align to TRBD1. CDR1 LNHDA and CDR2 SQIVND come from the germline V gene (reference sequence). V lost 7 bases to trimming and J lost 2 bases; unmatched junction nucleotides: 8. CDR3 size: 15 residues. The CDR3 nucleotides are TGTGCCAGTACCAGGCCGGGACAGGGAAACTATGGCTACACCTTC. Its translation is CASTRPGQGNYGYTF.

The chain links TRBV7-8 to TRBJ2-7; D is unresolved. CDR3 length: 13 amino acids. Germline-derived CDR1 and CDR2 are SGHVS and FQNEAQ. Trimming took off 7 bases at V and 5 bases at J, with 15 bases between the two ends. In nucleotides, the CDR3 is TGTGCCAGCACCCCACGCGCGGTGAACGAGCAGTACTTC. The encoded protein is CASTPRAVNEQYF.

Comments on this clone: The sample carries other DNA sequences with the same CDR3. This chain joins TRBV6-4 and TRBJ1-2, with D possibly TRBD1 on 5 matching bases. V gave up 2 bases and J gave up 8 bases, with 9 bases separating them. CDR1 is MRHNA and CDR2 is SNTAGT in the germline V gene. CDR3 length equals 12 residues. CDR3 bases: TGTGCCAGCAGTGACCAGGGATCGGGCTACACCTTC. It is translated as CASSDQGSGYTF.

This clone was recorded a few times. This same CDR3 is encoded by further DNA sequences in the sample. The chain is built from TRBV18 and TRBJ2-5; D gene ambiguous. This CDR3 spans 12 amino acids. The germline gives CDR1 KGHSH, CDR2 LQKENI. V lost 3 bases, J lost 1 base, and 3 bases lay in between. CDR3 protein: CASSPAQETQYF. CDR3 nucleotides: TGTGCCAGCTCACCTGCCCAAGAGACCCAGTACTTC.

This clone was found once. The chain combines TRBV19 with TRBJ2-7; 10 nucleotides line up with TRBD2. Germline trimming cut 5 bases from V and 1 base from J; bases unmatched to any gene: 5. The germline V gene has CDR1 LNHDA and CDR2 SQIVND (reference sequence). The length of the CDR3 is 15 residues. The CDR3 spells CASSDPSGGSYEQYF. DNA for the CDR3: TGTGCCAGTAGTGACCCTAGCGGGGGATCCTACGAGCAGTACTTC.

This chain uses TRBV28 with TRBJ2-7, with D perhaps TRBD1 (6 bases). Between the trimmed V and J ends, which lost 5 bases and 1 base, there was a span of 12 bases. This CDR3 is 14 amino acids long. CDR1 is MDHEN and CDR2 is SYDVKM in the germline V gene. CDR3 coding DNA: TGTGCCAGCAGTATACAAGGGGGTTCCTACGAGCAGTACTTC. Amino acid sequence: CASSIQGGSYEQYF. Filled out from reference TRBV28 and TRBJ2-7, the complete variable domain reads DVKVTQSSRYLVKRTGEKVFLECVQDMDHENMFWYRQDPGLGLRLIYFSYDVKMKEKGDIPEGYSVSREKKERFSLILESASTNQTSMYLCASSIQGGSYEQYFGPGTRLTVT.

V usage is TRBV5-4 and J usage is TRBJ1-2, with a tentative D call TRBD1 (6 bases). V was clipped by 0 bases and J by 5 bases, with 11 bases between them. The CDR3 has 14 amino acids. Germline loops: CDR1 SGHNT, CDR2 YYREEE (reference sequence). The CDR3 DNA is TGTGCCAGCAGCTTGGAAGGGGGGATGTATGGCTACACCTTC. It encodes CASSLEGGMYGYTF.

V gene TRBV11-2 combines with J gene TRBJ2-3; 13 positions match TRBD2. There are 15 residues in the CDR3. CDR1 is SGHAT and CDR2 is FQNNGV in the germline V gene. The trim removed 5 bases at V and 4 bases at J, leaving 3 bases unmatched. CDR3 protein: CASSGLAGVADTQYF. The CDR3, as DNA: TGTGCCAGCAGCGGACTAGCGGGAGTGGCAGATACGCAGTATTTT.

The V call is TRBV7-9, the J call TRBJ1-5; D is unclear. V lost 2 bases to trimming and J lost 2 bases, with 4 bases between them. The CDR3 contains 13 residues. In germline, CDR1 is SEHNR, CDR2 FQNEAQ (reference sequence). CDR3 sequence: CASSLKGNQPQHF. The CDR3 nucleotides are TGTGCCAGCAGCTTAAAAGGCAATCAGCCCCAGCATTTT.

The V and J genes are TRBV6-5 and TRBJ1-1; TRBD1 matches at 8 bases. The CDR3 is 15 residues long. Germline loops: CDR1 MNHEY, CDR2 SVGAGI. Trimming took 2 bases from V and 1 from J; bases not matched to a gene: 3. As DNA, the CDR3 is TGTGCCAGCAGTTACCAGGGGGCGGGGAACACTGAAGCTTTCTTT. It is translated as CASSYQGAGNTEAFF.

The gene calls are TRBV7-9 and TRBJ2-6; TRBD1 aligns across 8 bases. Germline values: CDR1 SEHNR, CDR2 FQNEAQ (reference sequence). V lost 2 bases to trimming and J lost 4 bases; unmatched junction nucleotides: 7. The CDR3 runs to 17 residues. The CDR3 sequence is CASSLQTGARGANVLTF. DNA for the CDR3: TGTGCCAGCAGCTTACAGACAGGGGCGCGCGGGGCCAACGTCCTGACTTTC.